The 29 T cell receptor beta chains below all came from one sample that was sequenced in a study of blood T cell repertoires in COVID-19. Repertoires were generated with immunoSEQ multiplex PCR, while TCRdb's copy carries only in-frame clones and drops some. The table includes about 130,000 clones, around 88% detected once. The sample was peripheral blood. Receptor source: a man between 50 and 59 years old with acute or convalescent COVID-19.

This rearrangement joins TRBV9 to TRBJ2-4; D might be TRBD2 (5 bases). The CDR3 extends over 17 amino acids. Per germline, CDR1 SGDLS and CDR2 YYNGEE. The V end was cut by 1 base, the J end by 6 bases, with 20 bases between. CDR3 region: CASSVFSGSNSPNIQYF. CDR3 sequence (DNA): TGTGCCAGCAGCGTATTTTCGGGGTCTAATAGTCCAAACATTCAGTACTTC. The complete variable domain, with remaining parts taken from reference TRBV9 and TRBJ2-4, reads DSGVTQTPKHLITATGQRVTLRCSPRSGDLSVYWYQQSLDQGLQFLIQYYNGEERAKGNILERFSAQQFPDLHSELNLSSLELGDSALYFCASSVFSGSNSPNIQYFGAGTRLSVL.

This rearrangement joins TRBV6-2 or TRBV6-3 to TRBJ2-2, with TRBD1 as a possible D gene (6 bases). The CDR3 spans 15 residues. Between the trimmed V and J ends, which lost 5 bases and 3 bases, there was a span of 13 bases. The germline CDR1 and CDR2 sequences are MNHEY and SVGEGT. DNA of the CDR3: TGTGCCAGCAGTCAGGGGTCTGGGTACACCGGGGAGCTGTTTTTT. This sequence encodes CASSQGSGYTGELFF.

V usage is TRBV19 and J usage is TRBJ1-2; 10 bases are shared with TRBD1. Germline-derived CDR1 and CDR2 are LNHDA and SQIVND (reference sequence). V shed 0 bases and J 6 bases; nucleotides not matched to a gene: 1. The CDR3 totals 14 residues. As DNA, the CDR3 is TGTGCCAGTAGTATAGACGGACAGGGGGATGGCTACACCTTC. Its protein is CASSIDGQGDGYTF.

This clone was seen only once. The rearrangement joins TRBV19 to TRBJ1-5; 7 bases fit TRBD1. The length of the CDR3 is 17 residues. Germline V gene data show CDR1 as LNHDA and CDR2 as SQIVND (reference sequence). The J segment lost 2 bases and the V segment lost 4 bases, leaving 11 bases of the junction unmatched. CDR3 sequence (DNA): TGTGCCAGTAGTACCTACAGGGGAGAGTCGGGCAATCAGCCCCAGCATTTT. This translates into CASSTYRGESGNQPQHF.

A few counts support this clone. The chain couples TRBV11-2 to TRBJ2-2, with TRBD1 identical over 8 bases. Germline trimming cut 5 bases from V and 1 base from J; bases unmatched to any gene: 6. The germline CDR1 and CDR2 sequences are SGHAT and FQNNGV. The CDR3 has 16 residues. The CDR3 nucleotides read TGTGCCAGCAGCGCCTACAGGGGGATGAACACCGGGGAGCTGTTTTTT. This sequence encodes CASSAYRGMNTGELFF.

This clone appeared a single time. The chain is built from TRBV5-1 and TRBJ2-5, with a weak D call TRBD1 (7 bases). Germline lookup yields CDR1 SGHRS and CDR2 YFSETQ. V gave up 2 bases and J gave up 1 base, with 15 bases separating them. This CDR3 contains 16 residues. The CDR3 nucleotides are TGCGCCAGCAGCTTCGAAGGGCGGGACAGCCAAGAGACCCAGTACTTC. Protein sequence: CASSFEGRDSQETQYF.

This chain connects TRBV19 to TRBJ2-1; possibly TRBD2 for D (6 bases). Germline V gene sequence: CDR1 LNHDA, CDR2 SQIVND (reference sequence). There are 13 residues in the CDR3. V lost 7 bases, J lost 9 bases, and 16 bases lay in between. CDR3: CASKKEGGGEQFF. The CDR3 coding sequence is TGTGCCAGTAAGAAGGAGGGTGGTGGTGAGCAGTTCTTC.

V and J are TRBV7-9 and TRBJ2-1; the D is unclear. CDR3 length: 11 residues. Germline CDR1 reads SEHNR; CDR2 reads FQNEAQ (reference sequence). Trimming pared 2 bases from V and 10 bases from J, leaving 6 bases between. The CDR3 protein is CASSLFGEQFF. In DNA, the CDR3 is TGTGCCAGCAGCTTATTTGGCGAGCAGTTCTTC.

This clone is a singleton in its sample. V gene TRBV5-6 combines with J gene TRBJ2-3, with 13 nucleotides matching TRBD2. This CDR3 has 15 amino acids. Trimming at V came to 4 bases and at J to 8 bases, leaving 7 bases not matched to a gene. Germline CDR1 SGHDT, CDR2 YYEEEE. The CDR3 DNA follows: TGTGCCAGCAGCACCGGACTAGCGGGGGTGGGTACGCAGTATTTT. This translates into CASSTGLAGVGTQYF.

This chain connects TRBV5-6 to TRBJ1-3; 9 bases line up with TRBD1. The V and J ends lost 5 bases and 9 bases, in that order; junction bases with no gene match: 9. Germline CDR1 is SGHDT and CDR2 is YYEEEE. The CDR3 spans 14 residues. CDR3 in amino acids: CASRLGQGGITIYF. CDR3 in DNA: TGTGCCAGCAGGCTGGGACAGGGTGGCATCACCATATATTTT.

V gene TRBV30 combines with J gene TRBJ1-4; 12 bases are a match to TRBD1. V was pared by 0 bases and J by 0 bases, with 8 bases of the junction left unmatched. Germline V lookup: CDR1 GTSNPN, CDR2 SVGIG (reference sequence). The CDR3 sequence is 19 residues long. The CDR3 spells CAWSVPVGQGASTNEKLFF. The CDR3 nucleotides read TGTGCCTGGAGTGTACCGGTGGGACAGGGGGCATCAACTAATGAAAAACTGTTTTTT.

V is TRBV27 and J is TRBJ2-3; 14 bases agree with TRBD2. Germline CDR1 is MNHEY and CDR2 is SMNVEV (reference sequence). The CDR3 contains 18 residues. With 5 bases clipped from V and 0 bases from J, the junction kept 7 bases outside the gene matches. The CDR3 protein is CASSKGTSGGLSTDTQYF. CDR3 bases: TGTGCCAGCAGTAAAGGGACTAGCGGGGGCCTAAGCACAGATACGCAGTATTTT.

This clone showed up just once. The chain is built from TRBV5-1 and TRBJ2-3; D is uncertain. This CDR3 spans 15 amino acids. V lost 7 bases, J lost 1 base, and 16 bases lay in between. Germline V lookup: CDR1 SGHRS, CDR2 YFSETQ. DNA for the CDR3: TGCGCCAGCGTACAAGGAGCGTTCGGCACAGATACGCAGTATTTT. Its translation is CASVQGAFGTDTQYF.

The V gene is TRBV11-2, the J gene TRBJ1-1; 9 bases agree with TRBD1. V lost 5 bases and J lost 3; bases outside the gene matches: 4. CDR3 length: 14 amino acids. Germline CDR1 is SGHAT and CDR2 is FQNNGV. The CDR3 DNA is TGTGCCAGCAGCAACCGGGACAGGGACACTGAAGCTTTCTTT. It encodes CASSNRDRDTEAFF.

V and J are TRBV28 and TRBJ1-2; D ambiguous. CDR3 length: 12 amino acids. Germline CDR1 and CDR2: MDHEN and SYDVKM. The V end was cut by 7 bases, the J end by 2 bases, with 8 bases between. The CDR3 reads CASTAGNYGYTF. The CDR3 DNA reads as TGTGCCAGCACTGCGGGGAACTATGGCTACACCTTC.

Comment on this clone: The sample carries other DNA sequences with the same CDR3. The chain uses TRBV5-1 and TRBJ2-2; 12 nucleotides match TRBD2. The CDR3 loop spans 16 amino acids. J gave up 6 bases and V 1 base, and 4 bases lay outside the gene matches. Germline values: CDR1 SGHRS, CDR2 YFSETQ. CDR3 region: CASSLPTSGGAGELFF. The CDR3 nucleotides are TGCGCCAGCAGCTTGCCGACTAGCGGGGGTGCCGGGGAGCTGTTTTTT.

The chain recombines TRBV28 with TRBJ2-4, with D possibly being TRBD1 (6 bases). There are 15 residues in the CDR3. Germline V CDR1 and CDR2: MDHEN, SYDVKM. V was shortened by 6 bases and J by 7 bases, with 19 bases between the two germline ends. CDR3 nucleotides: TGTGCCAGCAGCCCCTCGAGAGACAGGTATAACATTCAGTACTTC. Translation: CASSPSRDRYNIQYF.

J is TRBJ2-5 and V is TRBV2, with 8 bases aligning to TRBD1. Trimming at V came to 6 bases and at J to 7 bases, leaving 10 bases not matched to a gene. Germline CDR1 reads SNHLY; CDR2 reads FYNNEI. The CDR3 consists of 14 residues. CDR3 loop: CASRPDRAPGTQYF. CDR3 coding DNA: TGTGCCAGCAGACCGGACAGGGCCCCGGGGACCCAGTACTTC. Drawing the rest from reference TRBV2 and TRBJ2-5, the complete variable domain is EPEVTQTPSHQVTQMGQEVILRCVPISNHLYFYWYRQILGQKVEFLVSFYNNEISEKSEIFDDQFSVERPDGSNFTLKIRSTKLEDSAMYFCASRPDRAPGTQYFGPGTRLLVL.

The chain links TRBV3-1 (or the pseudogene TRBV3-2) to TRBJ1-2, with D uncertain. The CDR3 length is 11 residues. V was shortened by 6 bases and J by 7 bases, with 9 bases between the two germline ends. Germline-derived CDR1 and CDR2 are LGHDT and YNNKEL (reference sequence). The CDR3 nucleotides read TGTGCCAGCAGGCGTGGAGGTGGCTACACCTTC. Translated, it gives CASRRGGGYTF.

This clone was counted between two and nine times. The V gene is TRBV11-2, the J gene TRBJ1-5; 7 bases map to TRBD1. V was pared by 5 bases and J by 3 bases, with 10 bases of the junction left unmatched. The CDR3 has 16 residues. The germline V gene encodes CDR1 SGHAT and CDR2 FQNNGV. The CDR3 here is CASSARDSYYNQPQHF. The CDR3 DNA follows: TGTGCCAGCAGCGCCCGGGACAGCTACTACAATCAGCCCCAGCATTTT.

This chain uses TRBV12-3 or TRBV12-4 with TRBJ2-5; 9 bases match TRBD1. The CDR3 loop spans 13 amino acids. The ends lost 6 bases at V and 5 bases at J; junction bases unmatched: 4. CDR3 sequence (DNA): TGTGCCAGCAGCCGGGACAGGGCTGAGACCCAGTACTTC. Amino acid sequence: CASSRDRAETQYF.

J is TRBJ1-5 and V is TRBV7-2; 8 bases are shared with TRBD1. The V gene end was trimmed by 5 bases and the J gene end by 6 bases; junction bases not matched to a gene: 9. The CDR3 totals 15 residues. Germline CDR1 and CDR2: SGHTA and FQGNSA. The CDR3 region has the DNA TGTGCCAGCAGCCCACGGACAGGGAGTATTCAGCCCCAGCATTTT. Amino acids: CASSPRTGSIQPQHF.

The J gene is TRBJ1-1, the V gene TRBV6-6; D is perhaps TRBD1 (6 bases). This CDR3 region has 14 residues. Looked up from germline, CDR1 is MNHNY and CDR2 is SVGAGI (reference sequence). V was trimmed by 7 bases and J by 1 base, leaving 13 bases between them. The CDR3 loop reads CASNGRTANTEAFF. The CDR3 DNA sequence: TGTGCCAGCAACGGACGGACAGCGAACACTGAAGCTTTCTTT.

The chain has TRBV28 and TRBJ2-6, with D possibly TRBD2 on 5 matching bases. CDR1 and CDR2 from the germline V gene are MDHEN and SYDVKM. The V end lost 6 bases, the J end lost 0 bases, and 12 bases lay between the germline ends. There are 16 residues in the CDR3. The CDR3 sequence: CASSRGGISGANVLTF. The CDR3 DNA follows: TGTGCCAGCAGCCGGGGTGGCATCTCTGGGGCCAACGTCCTGACTTTC.

For the CDR3, the DNA is TGTGCCAGCAGTGATCAGTGGTACAATGAGCAGTTCTTC. Amino acid sequence: CASSDQWYNEQFF. This chain uses TRBV2 with TRBJ2-1; the D is unclear. The CDR3 is made up of 13 amino acids. Germline V CDR1 and CDR2: SNHLY, FYNNEI. Trimming stripped 3 bases from V and 4 bases from J, with 7 bases between.

This clone came up a few times. The chain joins TRBV7-8 to TRBJ2-3; 12 bases are shared with TRBD2. This CDR3 has 17 residues. V shed 1 base, J shed 6 bases, and the junction held 8 bases outside the gene matches. CDR1 is SGHVS and CDR2 is FQNEAQ in the germline V gene. The CDR3 DNA reads as TGTGCCAGCAGCTTAGTCCCCCTAGCGGGGGGGCAGGATACGCAGTATTTT. Protein: CASSLVPLAGGQDTQYF.

The chain combines TRBV14 with TRBJ1-2, with 8 bases aligning to TRBD1. CDR1 SGHDN and CDR2 FVKESK come from the germline V gene. This CDR3 has 13 amino acids. J lost 7 bases, V lost 0 bases, and 1 base had no gene match. The CDR3 region is CASSQDRGLGYTF. In DNA form, the CDR3 reads TGTGCCAGCAGCCAAGACAGGGGGCTTGGCTACACCTTC.

The genes are TRBV4-2 and TRBJ2-1, with TRBD1 matching over 10 bases. This CDR3 spans 16 amino acids. The germline V gene has CDR1 LGHNA and CDR2 YNFKEQ. The J segment lost 4 bases and the V segment lost 4 bases, leaving 7 bases of the junction unmatched. The CDR3 DNA follows: TGTGCCAGCAGCCGCCGACAGGGGGCAAGGTACAATGAGCAGTTCTTC. It is translated as CASSRRQGARYNEQFF.

As concerns this clone: Other DNA sequences in the sample encode the same CDR3. The chain joins TRBV10-3 to TRBJ2-3; 10 bases align to TRBD2. CDR3 length: 15 residues. Per the germline V gene, CDR1 is ENHRY and CDR2 is SYGVKD. CDR3 DNA sequence: TGTGCTATGGGGGCTAGCGGGGGTAGCACAGATACGCAGTATTTT. Translation gives CAMGASGGSTDTQYF.